These 30 T cell receptor beta chains came from one sample sequenced in a study of control samples from healthy donors and cancer patients. The protocol was immunoSEQ multiplex PCR, while the TCRdb copy is restricted to in-frame clones and leaves out a portion. The sample lists tens of thousands of clones; approximately 95% were seen once. The sequencing sample was made of blood. These TCRs come from a woman aged 30 to 39 in good health.

This clone was counted once. The V gene is TRBV4-2, the J gene TRBJ1-4; D gene unclear. Trimming took off 1 base at V and 1 base at J, with 13 bases between the two ends. From germline, CDR1 is LGHNA and CDR2 YNFKEQ. The CDR3 has 17 residues. Here the CDR3 reads CASSQVGEGETNEKLFF. Here the CDR3 DNA reads TGTGCCAGCAGCCAAGTAGGAGAGGGAGAAACTAATGAAAAACTGTTTTTT.

The chain is built from TRBV4-1 and TRBJ2-5, with 7 bases lining up with TRBD2. CDR3 length: 15 residues. V lost 5 bases to trimming and J lost 2 bases; unmatched junction nucleotides: 8. CDR1 is MGHRA, CDR2 YSYEKL, per germline. Here the CDR3 reads CASSFPSSGQETQYF. DNA of the CDR3: TGCGCCAGCAGCTTCCCCTCTAGCGGACAAGAGACCCAGTACTTC.

The V gene is TRBV28, the J gene TRBJ2-1; TRBD2 aligns across 9 bases. Unmatched junction bases numbered 5, after V lost 6 bases and J lost 2 bases. The CDR3 runs to 15 residues. In germline, CDR1 is MDHEN, CDR2 SYDVKM. CDR3 sequence: CASRTLAGTYNEQFF. The CDR3 nucleotides read TGTGCCAGCAGGACCCTAGCGGGGACCTACAATGAGCAGTTCTTC.

V and J are TRBV9 and TRBJ2-7; 11 bases are shared with TRBD2. CDR1 and CDR2 from the germline V gene are SGDLS and YYNGEE. The CDR3 is 15 amino acids. With 3 bases clipped from V and 2 bases from J, the junction kept 4 bases outside the gene matches. The chain's CDR3 is CASSGLAGGPYEQYF. The CDR3 DNA reads TGTGCCAGCAGCGGATTAGCGGGAGGGCCCTACGAGCAGTACTTC.

The chain recombines TRBV6-5 with TRBJ2-1; 9 positions match TRBD2. V shed 6 bases, J shed 6 bases, and the junction held 9 bases outside the gene matches. The CDR3 is 15 amino acids. Looked up from germline, CDR1 is MNHEY and CDR2 is SVGAGI. The CDR3 DNA sequence: TGTGCCAGCAGCATTAGCGGGAGAGCGGTCAATGAGCAGTTCTTC. Protein: CASSISGRAVNEQFF.

The chain recombines TRBV29-1 with TRBJ2-1; D is unclear. This CDR3 contains 11 residues. The V and J ends lost 4 bases and 10 bases respectively, with 11 bases between them. Germline V gene data show CDR1 as SQVTM and CDR2 as ANQGSEA. The CDR3 region has the DNA TGCAGCGTTGCTGAAACCCGGGAGCAGTTCTTC. Its protein is CSVAETREQFF.

This rearrangement joins TRBV6-1 to TRBJ2-3; TRBD2 matches at 10 bases. The CDR3 consists of 16 residues. Germline CDR1 and CDR2: MNHNS and SASEGT. V shed 2 bases, J shed 8 bases, and the junction held 10 bases outside the gene matches. This CDR3 is CASSERAGGGLGTQYF. The CDR3 DNA sequence: TGTGCCAGCAGTGAAAGAGCGGGAGGGGGTTTAGGTACGCAGTATTTT.

The chain uses TRBV28 and TRBJ2-1; D is perhaps TRBD2 (5 bases). The CDR3 is made up of 12 amino acids. V was trimmed by 7 bases and J by 4 bases, leaving 8 bases between them. Germline-derived CDR1 and CDR2 are MDHEN and SYDVKM. For the CDR3, the DNA is TGTGCCAGCACCGAGGGTTACAATGAGCAGTTCTTC. This translates into CASTEGYNEQFF.

This clone was counted a single time. The chain links TRBV9 to TRBJ2-1; 7 bases match TRBD2. The CDR3 runs to 12 residues. Germline CDR1 SGDLS, CDR2 YYNGEE. Trimming cost V 5 bases and J 10 bases; bases outside gene matches: 6. In nucleotides, the CDR3 is TGTGCCAGCAGTAGGGAGGGAATGGAGCAGTTCTTC. Translating it yields CASSREGMEQFF.

The chain recombines TRBV10-1 with TRBJ2-1; 7 bases are a match to TRBD2. Germline V lookup: CDR1 WNHNN, CDR2 SYGVQD (reference sequence). The CDR3 has 16 amino acids. With 0 bases clipped from V and 2 bases from J, the junction kept 4 bases outside the gene matches. The DNA of the CDR3 is TGCGCCAGCAGTGAGTCGAGGCTAGCGGCCTACAATGAGCAGTTCTTC. Protein sequence: CASSESRLAAYNEQFF.

This sequence joins TRBV7-3 and TRBJ2-1; tentatively, D is TRBD2 (5 bases). Trimming left V 2 bases short and J 0 bases short, with 11 bases between. The CDR3 is 16 amino acids. The V gene's germline CDR1 is SGHTA and CDR2 FQGTGA. Written as DNA, the CDR3 is TGTGCCAGCAGCTTAGAACCGGGGAGCTCCTACAATGAGCAGTTCTTC. Protein sequence: CASSLEPGSSYNEQFF. The full variable domain, rest sourced from reference TRBV7-3 and TRBJ2-1, is GAGVSQTPSNKVTEKGKYVELRCDPISGHTALYWYRQSLGQGPEFLIYFQGTGAADDSGLPNDRFFAVRPEGSVSTLKIQRTERGDSAVYLCASSLEPGSSYNEQFFGPGTRLTVL.

The chain links TRBV5-1 to TRBJ2-7; D ambiguous. Germline V gives CDR1 SGHRS, CDR2 YFSETQ. The CDR3 has 13 residues. Deletions cut 0 bases from V and 0 bases from J, with 4 bases between. DNA of the CDR3: TGCGCCAGCAGCTTGGCCAGCTCCTACGAGCAGTACTTC. It codes for CASSLASSYEQYF.

The chain is built from TRBV10-2 and TRBJ1-2, with D hard to call. The CDR3 covers 13 residues. The germline V and J ends were trimmed by 4 bases and 2 bases, with 8 bases remaining between them. Germline V gene data show CDR1 as WSHSY and CDR2 as SAAADI. The CDR3, as DNA: TGCGCCAGCAGTGTATCCAGGAACTATGGCTACACCTTC. Protein product: CASSVSRNYGYTF.

The V gene is TRBV15, the J gene TRBJ1-2; 7 bases are shared with TRBD1. This CDR3 has 15 residues. With V trimmed by 1 base and J by 4 bases, 6 bases remained unmatched. Per germline, CDR1 LNHNV and CDR2 YYDKDF (reference sequence). This CDR3 reads CATSRVPGDSYGYTF. Here the CDR3 DNA reads TGTGCCACCAGCAGAGTTCCGGGGGACAGCTATGGCTACACCTTC.

The chain recombines TRBV5-5 with TRBJ2-1; D unclear. Germline CDR1 is SGHKS and CDR2 is YYEKEE (reference sequence). The CDR3 is 16 amino acids. V gave up 4 bases and J gave up 2 bases, with 16 bases separating them. CDR3 sequence reads: CASSQSGPAAYNEQFF. CDR3 DNA: TGTGCCAGCAGCCAATCGGGCCCGGCGGCCTACAATGAGCAGTTCTTC. Based on the CDR3 plus reference TRBV5-5 and TRBJ2-1, the full variable domain is DAGVTQSPTHLIKTRGQQVTLRCSPISGHKSVSWYQQVLGQGPQFIFQYYEKEERGRGNFPDRFSARQFPNYSSELNVNALLLGDSALYLCASSQSGPAAYNEQFFGPGTRLTVL.

This chain links TRBV5-1 with TRBJ2-7, with 7 bases aligning to TRBD1. The CDR3 is 14 residues long. Germline loops: CDR1 SGHRS, CDR2 YFSETQ. Trimming cost V 1 base and J 2 bases; bases outside gene matches: 3. As DNA, the CDR3 is TGCGCCAGCAGCTTGCAACAGGGGCCCTACGAGCAGTACTTC. Translating it yields CASSLQQGPYEQYF.

The rearrangement links TRBV29-1 to TRBJ2-7; 7 nucleotides agree with TRBD2. This CDR3 region has 13 residues. The junction had 4 bases not matched to a gene; V was cut back by 4 bases and J by 1 base. Per germline, CDR1 SQVTM and CDR2 ANQGSEA. In DNA form, the CDR3 reads TGCAGCGTTGTCACTAGCGATTCCTACGAGCAGTACTTC. Amino acid sequence: CSVVTSDSYEQYF.

This chain connects TRBV4-1 to TRBJ2-7, with a tentative D call TRBD1 (6 bases). The CDR3 runs 15 residues. Trimming pared 0 bases from V and 5 bases from J, leaving 14 bases between. Germline CDR1 reads MGHRA; CDR2 reads YSYEKL. DNA of the CDR3: TGCGCCAGCAGCCAAGATCCCCGACAGGTACACGAGCAGTACTTC. This gives the protein CASSQDPRQVHEQYF.

V usage is TRBV6-6 and J usage is TRBJ1-2; a possible D gene is TRBD1 (5 bases). Trimming took 8 bases from V and 5 from J, leaving 18 bases between them. This CDR3 comprises 14 residues. In germline, CDR1 is MNHNY, CDR2 SVGAGI (reference sequence). CDR3: CASHPGGEGYGYTF. The CDR3 bases are TGTGCCAGCCATCCTGGGGGGGAAGGGTATGGCTACACCTTC.

The chain carries TRBV29-1 and TRBJ2-3, with 7 nucleotides matching TRBD2. This CDR3 is 13 amino acids long. Germline CDR1 SQVTM, CDR2 ANQGSEA. V lost 4 bases and J lost 10; bases outside the gene matches: 11. CDR3 nucleotide sequence: TGCAGCGTTGTAAAGCGGGGAGAGGAGGCGCAGTATTTT. Residues: CSVVKRGEEAQYF.

The genes are TRBV6-5 and TRBJ1-1; 8 bases are shared with TRBD1. This CDR3 comprises 15 residues. V shed 5 bases and J 2 bases; nucleotides not matched to a gene: 7. Germline V gives CDR1 MNHEY, CDR2 SVGAGI. The CDR3 region is CASSTRTGYNTEAFF. The CDR3 DNA sequence: TGTGCCAGCAGTACTCGGACAGGGTACAACACTGAAGCTTTCTTT.

The chain couples TRBV27 to TRBJ2-1, with TRBD1 identical over 9 bases. V shed 1 base and J 7 bases; nucleotides not matched to a gene: 5. This CDR3 comprises 15 residues. Germline V gives CDR1 MNHEY, CDR2 SMNVEV (reference sequence). The CDR3 loop reads CASSLLGQGLNEQFF. The CDR3 bases are TGTGCCAGCAGTTTATTGGGACAGGGACTGAATGAGCAGTTCTTC.

The chain has TRBV7-9 and TRBJ2-4; D not certain. V was trimmed by 5 bases and J by 0 bases, leaving 8 bases between them. CDR1 and CDR2 (germline): SEHNR, FQNEAQ (reference sequence). This CDR3 contains 14 residues. For the CDR3, the DNA is TGTGCCAGCAGCCCTAGATCAGCCAAAAACATTCAGTACTTC. Translated, it gives CASSPRSAKNIQYF. Based on the CDR3 plus reference TRBV7-9 and TRBJ2-4, the full variable domain is DTGVSQNPRHKITKRGQNVTFRCDPISEHNRLYWYRQTLGQGPEFLTYFQNEAQLEKSRLLSDRFSAERPKGSFSTLEIQRTEQGDSAMYLCASSPRSAKNIQYFGAGTRLSVL.

This chain links TRBV4-1 with TRBJ1-5; D gene uncertain. Germline V gene sequence: CDR1 MGHRA, CDR2 YSYEKL. Trimming pared 1 base from V and 4 bases from J, leaving 14 bases between. The CDR3 extends over 16 amino acids. Here the CDR3 DNA reads TGCGCCAGCAGCCAAGGTTCTAGGGCAGGTAATCAGCCCCAGCATTTT. Translating gives CASSQGSRAGNQPQHF.

The chain carries TRBV7-9 and TRBJ1-3, with a tentative D call TRBD1 (5 bases). CDR1 and CDR2 from the germline V gene are SEHNR and FQNEAQ (reference sequence). The CDR3 has 15 residues. Trimming shortened V by 5 bases and J by 0 bases, and 11 bases separated the two germline ends. CDR3: CASSLGTGSGNTIYF. The CDR3 nucleotides read TGTGCCAGCAGCCTCGGGACCGGCTCTGGAAACACCATATATTTT.

The chain has TRBV25-1 and TRBJ2-7; D call uncertain. The germline V and J ends were trimmed by 3 bases and 4 bases, with 7 bases remaining between them. This CDR3 region has 12 residues. Germline CDR1 is MGHDK and CDR2 is SYGVNS. In nucleotides, the CDR3 is TGTGCCAGCAGTGAGTTCGGATACGAGCAGTACTTC. The encoded protein is CASSEFGYEQYF.

The chain couples TRBV3-1 (or the pseudogene TRBV3-2) to TRBJ2-1, with 12 positions matching TRBD2. The CDR3 sequence is 17 residues long. Germline V gives CDR1 LGHDT, CDR2 YNNKEL (reference sequence). V was pared by 0 bases and J by 8 bases, with 8 bases of the junction left unmatched. CDR3 residues: CASSQDTSGGIWDEQFF. The CDR3 DNA sequence: TGTGCCAGCAGCCAAGATACTAGCGGGGGGATCTGGGATGAGCAGTTCTTC.

CDR3 protein: CASSYRLAGSYNEQFF. CDR3 sequence (DNA): TGTGCCAGCAGTTACCGACTAGCGGGCTCCTACAATGAGCAGTTCTTC. The chain uses TRBV6-5 and TRBJ2-1; 10 bases map to TRBD2. Losses at the gene ends were 2 bases for V and 0 bases for J; bases not matched to a gene: 1. Looked up from germline, CDR1 is MNHEY and CDR2 is SVGAGI. The CDR3 runs to 16 residues.

The chain links TRBV4-1 to TRBJ2-5; D not resolved. V was trimmed by 11 bases and J by 5 bases, leaving 6 bases between them. The CDR3 runs 9 residues. CDR1 is MGHRA, CDR2 YSYEKL, per germline. The DNA for the CDR3 is TGCGCCCCATGTGAGACCCAGTACTTC. It codes for CAPCETQYF.

The J gene is TRBJ2-4, the V gene TRBV3-1 (or the pseudogene TRBV3-2), with D perhaps matching TRBD2 (5 bases). Germline values: CDR1 LGHDT, CDR2 YNNKEL (reference sequence). This CDR3 has 14 amino acids. Trimming removed 4 bases at V and 0 bases at J, with 7 bases between. The CDR3 DNA sequence: TGTGCCAGCAGCCGGGCGGGAGCCAAAAACATTCAGTACTTC. As protein: CASSRAGAKNIQYF.